This TCR beta chain was documented in a study of blood T cells in healthy people across ages. Regarding the study as a whole: Calculation of diversity from one million T cells yielded estimates considered to be underestimates. The unsorted PBMCs prevented any conclusive comparison of naive versus antigen-experienced cells.

Trimming took 6 bases from V and 1 from J; bases not matched to a gene: 5. Germline CDR1 DFQATT, CDR2 SNEGSKA (reference sequence). CDR3 size: 15 residues. PCR was performed a second time for about 6 to 12 cycles using a sample-barcoded 5' primer and a J-beta primer mix. All cDNA molecules were each tagged by a template-switch adaptor with 12 random nucleotides. One entry per CDR3 protein, called by TCRdb with MiXCR from the 5' RACE reads. Among roughly 500,000 distinct CDR3 sequences listed, approximately 30% were seen once. There are a few counts of this clonotype. The antigen is undetermined. V is TRBV20-1 and J is TRBJ2-1; 11 bases are shared with TRBD2. The receptor's source is a woman aged 70 to 79 in good health. Sequencing was performed on blood. The CDR3, as DNA: TGCAGTGCCACTAGCGGGGGCCTATCCTACAATGAGCAGTTCTTC. Translation gives CSATSGGLSYNEQFF.